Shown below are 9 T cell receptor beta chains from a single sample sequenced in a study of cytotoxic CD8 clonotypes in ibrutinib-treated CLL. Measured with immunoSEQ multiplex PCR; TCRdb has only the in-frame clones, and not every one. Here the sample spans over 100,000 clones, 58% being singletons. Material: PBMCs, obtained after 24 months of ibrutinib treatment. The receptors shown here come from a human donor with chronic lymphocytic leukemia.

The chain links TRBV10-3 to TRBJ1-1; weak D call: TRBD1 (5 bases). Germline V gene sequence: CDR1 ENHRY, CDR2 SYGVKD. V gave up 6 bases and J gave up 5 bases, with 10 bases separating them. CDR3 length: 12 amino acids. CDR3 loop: CAISREGTEAFF. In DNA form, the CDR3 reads TGTGCCATCAGCAGAGAGGGGACTGAAGCTTTCTTT.

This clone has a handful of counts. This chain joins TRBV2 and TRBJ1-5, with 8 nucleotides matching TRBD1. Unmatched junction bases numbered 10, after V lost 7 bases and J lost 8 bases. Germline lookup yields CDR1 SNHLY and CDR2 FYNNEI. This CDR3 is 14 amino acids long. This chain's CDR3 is CASNIQGGREPQHF. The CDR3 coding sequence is TGTGCCAGCAACATACAGGGGGGACGGGAGCCCCAGCATTTT.

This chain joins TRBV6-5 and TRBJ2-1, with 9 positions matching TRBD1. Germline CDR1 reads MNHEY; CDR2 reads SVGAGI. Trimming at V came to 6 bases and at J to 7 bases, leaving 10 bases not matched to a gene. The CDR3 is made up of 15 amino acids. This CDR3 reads CASRKTGTGRNEQFF. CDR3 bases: TGTGCCAGCAGGAAAACCGGGACAGGGCGTAATGAGCAGTTCTTC.

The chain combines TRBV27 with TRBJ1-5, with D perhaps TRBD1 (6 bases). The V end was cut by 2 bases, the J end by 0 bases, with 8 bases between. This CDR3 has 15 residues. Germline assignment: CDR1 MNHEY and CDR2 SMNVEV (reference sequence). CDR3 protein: CASSLQGLSNQPQHF. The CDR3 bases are TGTGCCAGCAGTTTACAGGGGCTTAGCAATCAGCCCCAGCATTTT.

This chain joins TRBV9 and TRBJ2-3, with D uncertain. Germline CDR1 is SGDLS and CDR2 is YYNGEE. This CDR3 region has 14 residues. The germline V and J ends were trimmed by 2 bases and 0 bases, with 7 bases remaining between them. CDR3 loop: CASSVDTSTDTQYF. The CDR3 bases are TGTGCCAGCAGCGTGGATACTAGCACAGATACGCAGTATTTT.

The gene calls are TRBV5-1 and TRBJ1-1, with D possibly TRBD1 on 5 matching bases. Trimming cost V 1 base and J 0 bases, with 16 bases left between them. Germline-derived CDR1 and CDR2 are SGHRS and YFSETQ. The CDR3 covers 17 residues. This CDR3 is CASSLSTGAKMNTEAFF. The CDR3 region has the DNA TGCGCCAGCAGCTTGTCGACCGGGGCGAAGATGAACACTGAAGCTTTCTTT.

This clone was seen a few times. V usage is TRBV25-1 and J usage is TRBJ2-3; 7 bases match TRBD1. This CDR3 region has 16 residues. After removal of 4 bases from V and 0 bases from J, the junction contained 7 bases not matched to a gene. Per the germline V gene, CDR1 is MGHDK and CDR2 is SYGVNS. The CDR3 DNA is TGTGCCAGCAGTGTTGGGACAGCGACTAGCACAGATACGCAGTATTTT. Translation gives CASSVGTATSTDTQYF.

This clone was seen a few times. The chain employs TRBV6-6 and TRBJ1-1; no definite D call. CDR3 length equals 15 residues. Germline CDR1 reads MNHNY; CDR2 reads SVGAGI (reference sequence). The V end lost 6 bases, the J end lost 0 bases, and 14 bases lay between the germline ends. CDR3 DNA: TGTGCCAGCAGCCCCTCCCGGGCGCTGAACACTGAAGCTTTCTTT. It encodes CASSPSRALNTEAFF.

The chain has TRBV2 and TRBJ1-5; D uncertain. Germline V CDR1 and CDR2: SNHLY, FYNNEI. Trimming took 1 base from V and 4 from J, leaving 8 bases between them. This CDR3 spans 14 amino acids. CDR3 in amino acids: CASSEDRWNQPQHF. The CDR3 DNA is TGTGCCAGCAGTGAAGATCGTTGGAATCAGCCCCAGCATTTT.